This T cell receptor (beta chain) was captured in a study of blood T cell repertoires in COVID-19. The table came from immunoSEQ multiplex PCR; TCRdb's copy has only in-frame clones and leaves some out. The sample records 200,000 to 250,000 clones, roughly 85% being singletons. This CDR3 contains 15 residues. Trimming removed 4 bases at V and 4 bases at J, with 16 bases between. Germline CDR1 MRHNA, CDR2 SNTAGT. This clonotype was obtained from a man aged 40-49 years who had recovered from COVID-19. Material for sequencing was PBMCs or T cells enriched from blood (not recorded which). The V gene is TRBV6-4, the J gene TRBJ1-2, with D perhaps TRBD1 (5 bases). In nucleotides, the CDR3 is TGTGCCAGCAGTGTGGAGCCAGGGTCTGTCTATGGCTACACCTTC. Translation: CASSVEPGSVYGYTF.